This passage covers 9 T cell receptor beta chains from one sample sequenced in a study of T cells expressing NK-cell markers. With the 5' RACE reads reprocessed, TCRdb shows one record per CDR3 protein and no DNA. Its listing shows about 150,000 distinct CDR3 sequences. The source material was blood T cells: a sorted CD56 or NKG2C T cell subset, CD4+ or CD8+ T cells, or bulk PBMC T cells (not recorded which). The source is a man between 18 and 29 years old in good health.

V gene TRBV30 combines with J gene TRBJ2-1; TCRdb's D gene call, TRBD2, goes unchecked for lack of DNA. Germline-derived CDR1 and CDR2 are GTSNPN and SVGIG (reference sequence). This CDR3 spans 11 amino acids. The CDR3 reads CAWTEGNEQFF.

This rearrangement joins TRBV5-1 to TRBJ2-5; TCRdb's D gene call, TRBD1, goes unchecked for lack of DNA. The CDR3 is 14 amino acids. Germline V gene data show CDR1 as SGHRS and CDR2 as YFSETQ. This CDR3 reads CASGVGQGEETQYF.

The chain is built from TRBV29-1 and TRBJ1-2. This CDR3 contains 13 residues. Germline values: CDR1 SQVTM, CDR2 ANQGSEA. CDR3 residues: CSVRTDLPYGYTF. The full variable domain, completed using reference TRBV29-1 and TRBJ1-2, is SAVISQKPSRDICQRGTSLTIQCQVDSQVTMMFWYRQQPGQSLTLIATANQGSEATYESGFVIDKFPISRPNLTFSTLTVSNMSPEDSSIYLCSVRTDLPYGYTFGSGTRLTVV.

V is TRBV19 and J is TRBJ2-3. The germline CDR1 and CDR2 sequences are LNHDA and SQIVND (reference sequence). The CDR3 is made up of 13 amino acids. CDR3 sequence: CASSITGTDTQYF. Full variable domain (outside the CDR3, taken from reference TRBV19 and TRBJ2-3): DGGITQSPKYLFRKEGQNVTLSCEQNLNHDAMYWYRQDPGQGLRLIYYSQIVNDFQKGDIAEGYSVSREKKESFPLTVTSAQKNPTAFYLCASSITGTDTQYFGPGTRLTVL.

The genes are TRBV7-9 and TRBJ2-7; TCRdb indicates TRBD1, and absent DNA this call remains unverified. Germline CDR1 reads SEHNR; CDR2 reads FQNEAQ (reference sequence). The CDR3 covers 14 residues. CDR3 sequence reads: CASSLAGTGNEQYF. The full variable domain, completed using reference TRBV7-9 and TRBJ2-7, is DTGVSQNPRHKITKRGQNVTFRCDPISEHNRLYWYRQTLGQGPEFLTYFQNEAQLEKSRLLSDRFSAERPKGSFSTLEIQRTEQGDSAMYLCASSLAGTGNEQYFGPGTRLTVT.

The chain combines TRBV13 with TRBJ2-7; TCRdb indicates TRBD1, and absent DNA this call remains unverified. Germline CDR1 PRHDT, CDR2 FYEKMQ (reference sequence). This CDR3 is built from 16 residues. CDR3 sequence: CASSLGLGQGAYEQYF.

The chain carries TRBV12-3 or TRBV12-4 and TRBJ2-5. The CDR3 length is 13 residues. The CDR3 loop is CASRAGPQETQYF.

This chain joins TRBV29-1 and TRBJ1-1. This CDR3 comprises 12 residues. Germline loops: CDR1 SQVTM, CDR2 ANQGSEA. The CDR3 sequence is CSGEEKGREAFF.

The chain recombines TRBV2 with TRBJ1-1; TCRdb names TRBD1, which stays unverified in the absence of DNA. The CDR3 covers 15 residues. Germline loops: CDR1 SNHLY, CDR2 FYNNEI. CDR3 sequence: CASRKTGGMNTEAFF. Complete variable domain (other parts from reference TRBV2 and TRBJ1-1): EPEVTQTPSHQVTQMGQEVILRCVPISNHLYFYWYRQILGQKVEFLVSFYNNEISEKSEIFDDQFSVERPDGSNFTLKIRSTKLEDSAMYFCASRKTGGMNTEAFFGQGTRLTVV.